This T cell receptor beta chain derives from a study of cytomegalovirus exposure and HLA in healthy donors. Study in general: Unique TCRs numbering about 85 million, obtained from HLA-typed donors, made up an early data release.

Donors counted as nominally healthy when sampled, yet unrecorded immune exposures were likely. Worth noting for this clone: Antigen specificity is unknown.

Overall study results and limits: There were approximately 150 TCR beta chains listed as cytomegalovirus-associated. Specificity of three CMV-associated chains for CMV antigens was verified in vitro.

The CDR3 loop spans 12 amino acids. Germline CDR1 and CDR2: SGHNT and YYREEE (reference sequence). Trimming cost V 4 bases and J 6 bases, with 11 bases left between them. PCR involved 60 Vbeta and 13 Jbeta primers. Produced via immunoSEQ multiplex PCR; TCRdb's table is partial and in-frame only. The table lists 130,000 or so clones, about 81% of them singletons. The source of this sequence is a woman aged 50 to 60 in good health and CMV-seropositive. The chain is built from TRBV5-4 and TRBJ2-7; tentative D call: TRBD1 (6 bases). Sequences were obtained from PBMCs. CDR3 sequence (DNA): TGTGCCAGCAGCGTTACAGGGTCCGAGCAGTACTTC. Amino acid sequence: CASSVTGSEQYF.